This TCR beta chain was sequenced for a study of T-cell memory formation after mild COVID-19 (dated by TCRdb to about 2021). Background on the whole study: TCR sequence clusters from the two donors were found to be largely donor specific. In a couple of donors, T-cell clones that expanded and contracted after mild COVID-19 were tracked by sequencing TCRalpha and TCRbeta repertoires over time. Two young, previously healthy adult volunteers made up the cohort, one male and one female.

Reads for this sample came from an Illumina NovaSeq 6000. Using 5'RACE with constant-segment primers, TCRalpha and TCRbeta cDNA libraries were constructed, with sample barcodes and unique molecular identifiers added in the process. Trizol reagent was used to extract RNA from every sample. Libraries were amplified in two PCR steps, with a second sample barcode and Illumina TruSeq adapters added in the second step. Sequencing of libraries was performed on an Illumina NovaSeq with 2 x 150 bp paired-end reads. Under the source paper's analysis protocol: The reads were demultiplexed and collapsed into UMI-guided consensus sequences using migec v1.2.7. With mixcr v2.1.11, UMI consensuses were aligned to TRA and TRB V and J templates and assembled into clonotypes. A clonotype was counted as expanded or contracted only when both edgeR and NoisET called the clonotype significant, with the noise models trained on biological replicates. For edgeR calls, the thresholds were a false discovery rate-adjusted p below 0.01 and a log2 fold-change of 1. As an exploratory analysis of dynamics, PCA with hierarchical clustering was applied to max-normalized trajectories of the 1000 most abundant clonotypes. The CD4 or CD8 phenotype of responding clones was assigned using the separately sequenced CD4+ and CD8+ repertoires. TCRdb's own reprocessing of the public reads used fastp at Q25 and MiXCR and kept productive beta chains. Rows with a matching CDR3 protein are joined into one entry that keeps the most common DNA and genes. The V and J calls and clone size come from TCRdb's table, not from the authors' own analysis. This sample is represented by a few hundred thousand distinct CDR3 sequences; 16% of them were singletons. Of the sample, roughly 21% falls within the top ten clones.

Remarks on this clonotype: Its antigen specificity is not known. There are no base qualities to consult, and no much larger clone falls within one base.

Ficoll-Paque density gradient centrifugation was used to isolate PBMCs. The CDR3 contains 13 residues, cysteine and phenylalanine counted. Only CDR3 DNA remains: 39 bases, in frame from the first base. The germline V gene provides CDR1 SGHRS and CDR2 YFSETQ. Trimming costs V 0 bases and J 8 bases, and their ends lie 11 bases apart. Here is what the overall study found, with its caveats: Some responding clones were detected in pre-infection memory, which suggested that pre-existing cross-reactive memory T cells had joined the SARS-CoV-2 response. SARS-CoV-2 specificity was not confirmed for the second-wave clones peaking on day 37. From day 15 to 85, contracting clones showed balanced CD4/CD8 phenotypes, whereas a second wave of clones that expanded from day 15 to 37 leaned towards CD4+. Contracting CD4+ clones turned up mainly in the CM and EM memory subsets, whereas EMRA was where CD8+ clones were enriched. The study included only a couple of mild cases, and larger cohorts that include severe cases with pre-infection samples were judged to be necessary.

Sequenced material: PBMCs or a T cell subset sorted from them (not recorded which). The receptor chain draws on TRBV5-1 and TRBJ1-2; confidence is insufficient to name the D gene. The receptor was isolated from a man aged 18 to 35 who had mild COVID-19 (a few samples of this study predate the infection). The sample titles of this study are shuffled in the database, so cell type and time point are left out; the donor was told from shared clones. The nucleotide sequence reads TGCGCCAGCAGCTTGGTGGGGTCTCAGGGCTACACCTTC. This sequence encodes CASSLVGSQGYTF.